Sequencing of this TCR beta chain was carried out in a study of cytomegalovirus exposure and HLA in healthy donors. The study's findings and limits: Immune exposure information comprised only CMV serostatus.

Every donor was a healthy person donating bone marrow. Concerning this clone: What it binds is not known.

The PCR employed 60 Vbeta primers together with 13 Jbeta primers. Some clones are missing from TCRdb's copy, which holds only in-frame ones; the method was immunoSEQ multiplex PCR. The sample totals about 140,000 clones. The CDR3 loop spans 16 amino acids. Germline CDR1 and CDR2: KGHSH and LQKENI. Germline trimming cut 0 bases from V and 2 bases from J; bases unmatched to any gene: 2. Sequenced input: PBMCs. This receptor was obtained from a woman aged 18 to 35 in good health and CMV-seronegative. The chain recombines TRBV18 with TRBJ2-5; 11 bases align to TRBD2. CDR3 nucleotides: TGTGCCAGCTCACCACCGGGGACTAGCGGACAAGAGACCCAGTACTTC. Translating it yields CASSPPGTSGQETQYF.